A single TCR beta chain is shown here with its context. This CDR3 is missing its conserved last phenylalanine or tryptophan, likely due to a read error. The sample comes from a study of T cell repertoires in cytomegalovirus infection. The wider study: A matching HLA type, together with CMV infection, was signaled by public TCR beta signatures.

MiXCR, applied by TCRdb to the reads, yields one record per CDR3 protein. The table lists 80,000 to 130,000 distinct CDR3 sequences, more than 20% of them singletons, with 39% in the top ten. Germline V gene data show CDR1 as SGHAT and CDR2 as FQNNGV. This CDR3 has 18 amino acids. Losses at the gene ends were 3 bases for V and 6 bases for J; bases not matched to a gene: 17. This chain links TRBV11-2 with TRBJ1-2; TRBD1 agrees at 9 bases. This clonotype originated in a human donor in good health (CMV status not recorded). Some clones in this sample may be carry-over from other donors' samples. Sequencing input: CD8+ T cells from PBMCs. The CDR3 protein is CASSLPPRWGQGANGYTL. CDR3 bases: TGTGCCAGCAGCTTGCCACCCCGATGGGGACAGGGAGCAAATGGCTACACCTTA.